These 32 T cell receptor beta chains were sequenced from one sample in a study of blood T cell repertoires in COVID-19. The protocol was immunoSEQ multiplex PCR, while the TCRdb copy is restricted to in-frame clones and leaves out a portion. Of roughly 140,000 clones listed, around 84% are singletons. The sample consisted of peripheral blood. The receptors shown here come from a woman in her 50s in a cohort sampled during active or convalescent COVID-19.

The CDR3 loop reads CASSSFAGTRGDEQFF. CDR3 sequence (DNA): TGTGCCAGCAGCTCATTTGCGGGGACCCGGGGGGATGAGCAGTTCTTC. The V gene is TRBV7-9, the J gene TRBJ2-1; 7 bases fit TRBD2. V was pared by 4 bases and J by 8 bases, with 14 bases of the junction left unmatched. The CDR3 totals 16 residues. The germline CDR1 and CDR2 sequences are SEHNR and FQNEAQ (reference sequence). Based on the CDR3 plus reference TRBV7-9 and TRBJ2-1, the full variable domain is DTGVSQNPRHKITKRGQNVTFRCDPISEHNRLYWYRQTLGQGPEFLTYFQNEAQLEKSRLLSDRFSAERPKGSFSTLEIQRTEQGDSAMYLCASSSFAGTRGDEQFFGPGTRLTVL.

V usage is TRBV6-1 and J usage is TRBJ2-1; no clear D gene. Between the trimmed V and J ends, which lost 2 bases and 9 bases, there was a span of 8 bases. Germline CDR1 MNHNS, CDR2 SASEGT. The CDR3 sequence is 12 residues long. This CDR3 is CASSESIGEQFF. CDR3 nucleotides: TGTGCCAGCAGTGAATCCATCGGTGAGCAGTTCTTC.

This sequence joins TRBV6-5 and TRBJ2-5; possibly TRBD1 for D (6 bases). The CDR3 has 13 amino acids. Per the germline V gene, CDR1 is MNHEY and CDR2 is SVGAGI. Trimming cost V 2 bases and J 5 bases, with 9 bases left between them. For the CDR3, the DNA is TGTGCCAGCAGTTACACGAGGGGGGAGACCCAGTACTTC. Translating it yields CASSYTRGETQYF.

V and J are TRBV3-1 (or the pseudogene TRBV3-2) and TRBJ1-3; D gene uncertain. The germline V and J ends were trimmed by 3 bases and 5 bases, with 11 bases remaining between them. The CDR3 contains 14 residues. Germline assignment: CDR1 LGHDT and CDR2 YNNKEL (reference sequence). The CDR3 bases are TGTGCCAGCAGCCAGGGAGCGCACAGAAACACCATATATTTT. Translated, it gives CASSQGAHRNTIYF.

V and J are TRBV6-2 or TRBV6-3 and TRBJ1-5; D is unclear. V lost 0 bases and J lost 0, with 12 bases in between. Germline CDR1 MNHEY, CDR2 SVGEGT. CDR3 size: 17 residues. CDR3: CASSYSVSQNSNQPQHF. CDR3 nucleotide sequence: TGTGCCAGCAGTTACTCTGTCAGTCAAAATAGCAATCAGCCCCAGCATTTT.

This chain joins TRBV7-2 and TRBJ1-1, with D possibly being TRBD1 (5 bases). Trimming took off 4 bases at V and 4 bases at J, with 13 bases between the two ends. This CDR3 has 14 amino acids. Germline-derived CDR1 and CDR2 are SGHTA and FQGNSA. Written as DNA, the CDR3 is TGTGCCAGCAGCTCTATGCAGGGATTCACTGAAGCTTTCTTT. Translation: CASSSMQGFTEAFF.

The chain couples TRBV6-4 to TRBJ1-1, with a tentative D call TRBD1 (6 bases). Trimming took 1 base from V and 11 from J, leaving 17 bases between them. The CDR3 sequence is 14 residues long. Germline V gene lookup returns CDR1 MRHNA and CDR2 SNTAGT. CDR3 sequence reads: CASSDFPGDSMAFF. The CDR3 DNA sequence: TGTGCCAGCAGTGACTTCCCAGGGGATTCTATGGCTTTCTTT.

The V call is TRBV19, the J call TRBJ1-5; D might be TRBD1 (5 bases). The CDR3 is 12 amino acids. Germline CDR1 reads LNHDA; CDR2 reads SQIVND (reference sequence). V was cut by 8 bases and J by 12 bases, with 17 bases left in between. The chain's CDR3 is CASGLEGLDQHF. DNA of the CDR3: TGTGCCAGTGGGTTGGAGGGGTTGGACCAGCATTTT.

As concerns this clone: This same CDR3 is encoded by further DNA sequences in the sample. V usage is TRBV12-3 or TRBV12-4 and J usage is TRBJ1-1; TRBD1 aligns across 7 bases. The CDR3 is 13 residues long. The V and J ends lost 6 bases and 1 base, in that order; junction bases with no gene match: 2. CDR3 loop: CASSRQGNTEAFF. The CDR3 coding sequence is TGTGCCAGCAGCAGACAGGGGAACACTGAAGCTTTCTTT.

Points on this clone: Other DNA sequences of this sample code for an identical CDR3. The gene calls are TRBV3-1 (or the pseudogene TRBV3-2) and TRBJ1-1; 7 bases are a match to TRBD1. Trimming cost V 1 base and J 1 base; bases outside gene matches: 3. The CDR3 is 15 amino acids. Germline CDR1 and CDR2: LGHDT and YNNKEL (reference sequence). The CDR3 DNA follows: TGTGCCAGCAGCCAAGCCGGGACAGCGAACACTGAAGCTTTCTTT. Translation gives CASSQAGTANTEAFF.

The chain links TRBV4-1 to TRBJ1-1; 7 nucleotides line up with TRBD1. V lost 3 bases, J lost 7 bases, and 8 bases stayed unmatched. This CDR3 region has 14 residues. The V gene's germline CDR1 is MGHRA and CDR2 YSYEKL. The CDR3 coding sequence is TGCGCCAGCAGCCATGGGGACAGCGGCTATGAAGCTTTCTTT. Translation gives CASSHGDSGYEAFF.

The CDR3 here is CASSLSGLAGGQFAETQYF. Written as DNA, the CDR3 is TGCGCCAGCAGCCTATCGGGACTAGCGGGGGGACAGTTTGCAGAGACCCAGTACTTC. This chain uses TRBV4-1 with TRBJ2-5; 15 bases align to TRBD2. CDR1 is MGHRA, CDR2 YSYEKL, per germline. The V and J ends lost 4 bases and 4 bases, in that order; junction bases with no gene match: 13. This CDR3 region has 19 residues.

The chain links TRBV20-1 to TRBJ1-2, with D possibly TRBD1 on 6 matching bases. Trimming pared 3 bases from V and 8 bases from J, leaving 16 bases between. CDR3 size: 13 residues. CDR1 and CDR2 from the germline V gene are DFQATT and SNEGSKA (reference sequence). The CDR3 sequence: CSASVNGQLGYTF. The CDR3 bases are TGCAGTGCTAGTGTTAATGGACAGTTGGGCTACACCTTC.

The J gene is TRBJ2-7, the V gene TRBV7-2; 12 positions match TRBD2. Germline trimming cut 3 bases from V and 9 bases from J; bases unmatched to any gene: 6. The CDR3 is 14 residues long. Germline CDR1 reads SGHTA; CDR2 reads FQGNSA. The CDR3 DNA is TGTGCCAGCAGCTTGGGCCTGACTAGCGGGGGGCAGTACTTC. Its protein product is CASSLGLTSGGQYF.

This clone has a handful of counts. The gene calls are TRBV2 and TRBJ1-1; 7 nucleotides match TRBD1. J lost 3 bases, V lost 7 bases, and 8 bases had no gene match. CDR3 length: 14 amino acids. Germline V CDR1 and CDR2: SNHLY, FYNNEI. CDR3: CASNLRGRDTEAFF. The CDR3 coding sequence is TGTGCCAGCAATTTGAGGGGGCGGGACACTGAAGCTTTCTTT.

The J gene is TRBJ1-4, the V gene TRBV5-5; TRBD1 is a possible D gene (6 bases). The germline V and J ends were trimmed by 1 base and 5 bases, with 6 bases remaining between them. This CDR3 region has 13 residues. CDR1 SGHKS and CDR2 YYEKEE come from the germline V gene (reference sequence). CDR3 sequence: CASSLRGNEKLFF. In nucleotides, the CDR3 is TGTGCCAGCAGCTTGAGGGGGAATGAAAAACTGTTTTTT. Drawing the rest from reference TRBV5-5 and TRBJ1-4, the complete variable domain is DAGVTQSPTHLIKTRGQQVTLRCSPISGHKSVSWYQQVLGQGPQFIFQYYEKEERGRGNFPDRFSARQFPNYSSELNVNALLLGDSALYLCASSLRGNEKLFFGSGTQLSVL.

This rearrangement joins TRBV27 to TRBJ1-6, with 7 nucleotides matching TRBD1. The J segment lost 14 bases and the V segment lost 3 bases, leaving 10 bases of the junction unmatched. CDR1 is MNHEY and CDR2 is SMNVEV in the germline V gene (reference sequence). The CDR3 has 14 residues. This CDR3 is CASSLYRDSGTLHF. The CDR3 nucleotides are TGTGCCAGCAGTTTGTACCGGGACAGTGGGACCCTCCACTTT.

The V call is TRBV7-9, the J call TRBJ2-7; TRBD2 agrees at 8 bases. V shed 11 bases, J shed 3 bases, and the junction held 9 bases outside the gene matches. The CDR3 length is 13 residues. The germline gives CDR1 SEHNR, CDR2 FQNEAQ (reference sequence). The CDR3 region is CAAERGRIYEQYF. The CDR3 coding sequence is TGTGCCGCTGAGCGGGGGCGCATCTACGAGCAGTACTTC. Based on the CDR3 plus reference TRBV7-9 and TRBJ2-7, the full variable domain is DTGVSQNPRHKITKRGQNVTFRCDPISEHNRLYWYRQTLGQGPEFLTYFQNEAQLEKSRLLSDRFSAERPKGSFSTLEIQRTEQGDSAMYLCAAERGRIYEQYFGPGTRLTVT.

The CDR3 coding sequence is TGTGCCAGCACCCCGGGACAGGGTGGGAATCAGCCCCAGCATTTT. This translates into CASTPGQGGNQPQHF. The rearrangement uses TRBV6-5 and TRBJ1-5, with 9 positions matching TRBD1. With 7 bases clipped from V and 4 bases from J, the junction kept 8 bases outside the gene matches. From germline, CDR1 is MNHEY and CDR2 SVGAGI. The CDR3 contains 15 residues.

This chain uses TRBV5-1 with TRBJ1-1; 8 nucleotides line up with TRBD1. The trim removed 1 base at V and 2 bases at J, leaving 7 bases unmatched. Germline assignment: CDR1 SGHRS and CDR2 YFSETQ. The CDR3 totals 16 residues. In nucleotides, the CDR3 is TGCGCCAGCAGCTTGACCGCCGGGACAGGCAACACTGAAGCTTTCTTT. Amino acids: CASSLTAGTGNTEAFF.

This sequence joins TRBV10-3 and TRBJ1-1; maybe TRBD1 (6 bases). CDR1 is ENHRY and CDR2 is SYGVKD in the germline V gene. CDR3 length: 13 amino acids. Trimming cost V 0 bases and J 11 bases, with 13 bases left between them. As DNA, the CDR3 is TGTGCCATCAGTGAGTCTGAAGGGAGGGGGGCTTTCTTT. This gives the protein CAISESEGRGAFF.

This clone was seen only a few times. V gene TRBV6-5 combines with J gene TRBJ1-3; TRBD1 is a possible D gene (6 bases). Trimming cost V 11 bases and J 8 bases, with 19 bases left between them. The CDR3 length is 13 residues. Germline V lookup: CDR1 MNHEY, CDR2 SVGAGI. CDR3 in DNA: TGTGCCCCTCTAAATCAGGGGAAGGACACCATATATTTT. It encodes CAPLNQGKDTIYF.

This sequence joins TRBV5-4 and TRBJ2-7; D is perhaps TRBD1 (6 bases). V dropped 2 bases and J dropped 6 bases, with 15 bases sitting between them. This CDR3 comprises 14 residues. From germline, CDR1 is SGHNT and CDR2 YYREEE (reference sequence). The CDR3 region has the DNA TGTGCCAGCAGCTTCGTACAGGGTAACGGCGAGCAGTACTTC. Amino acid sequence: CASSFVQGNGEQYF.

This chain joins TRBV10-1 and TRBJ1-2; D possibly corresponds to TRBD1 (5 bases). The CDR3 spans 15 residues. CDR1 and CDR2 from the germline V gene are WNHNN and SYGVQD (reference sequence). This CDR3 reads CAPIRGPRRGCGYTF. The CDR3 bases are TGCGCTCCGATAAGGGGACCTAGGCGGGGATGTGGCTACACCTTC.

The V call is TRBV3-1 (or the pseudogene TRBV3-2), the J call TRBJ2-5, with D unclear. Germline-derived CDR1 and CDR2 are LGHDT and YNNKEL (reference sequence). V was cut by 2 bases and J by 1 base, with 5 bases left in between. CDR3 length equals 13 residues. CDR3 DNA: TGTGCCAGCAGCCAAACAGTCCAAGAGACCCAGTACTTC. The encoded protein is CASSQTVQETQYF.

The chain uses TRBV5-5 and TRBJ2-3; D is possibly TRBD2 (6 bases). CDR1 SGHKS and CDR2 YYEKEE come from the germline V gene (reference sequence). Deletions cut 0 bases from V and 2 bases from J, with 13 bases between. The CDR3 runs 16 residues. This CDR3 is CASSLGNSGYTDTQYF. The CDR3 DNA reads TGTGCCAGCAGCTTGGGTAATAGCGGCTACACAGATACGCAGTATTTT.

The chain combines TRBV7-2 with TRBJ2-3, with D maybe TRBD2 (7 bases). This CDR3 has 15 residues. Germline lookup yields CDR1 SGHTA and CDR2 FQGNSA. V was cut by 3 bases and J by 2 bases, with 12 bases left in between. The CDR3 here is CASSLRRGPTDTQYF. The CDR3 DNA is TGTGCCAGCAGCTTGCGGCGGGGGCCCACAGATACGCAGTATTTT.

The rearrangement joins TRBV7-6 to TRBJ2-2; tentatively, D is TRBD1 (6 bases). CDR1 and CDR2 (germline): SGHVS, FNYEAQ. V lost 4 bases and J 0 bases, leaving 9 bases between the germline ends. The CDR3 contains 15 residues. Here the CDR3 DNA reads TGTGCCAGCAGCTCGACAGGCTCGAACACCGGGGAGCTGTTTTTT. This translates into CASSSTGSNTGELFF.

The chain joins TRBV29-1 to TRBJ1-4, with a tentative D call TRBD1 (5 bases). The germline V and J ends were trimmed by 7 bases and 8 bases, with 17 bases remaining between them. The CDR3 totals 13 residues. CDR1 SQVTM and CDR2 ANQGSEA come from the germline V gene. DNA of the CDR3: TGCAGCGCAATAGGGCAGGGTGGGGAAAAACTGTTTTTT. This sequence encodes CSAIGQGGEKLFF. Full variable domain (rest looked up from reference TRBV29-1 and TRBJ1-4): SAVISQKPSRDICQRGTSLTIQCQVDSQVTMMFWYRQQPGQSLTLIATANQGSEATYESGFVIDKFPISRPNLTFSTLTVSNMSPEDSSIYLCSAIGQGGEKLFFGSGTQLSVL.

The rearrangement joins TRBV7-9 to TRBJ1-5, with a possible D match to TRBD1 (6 bases). The CDR3 length is 16 residues. V lost 1 base, J lost 0 bases, and 10 bases lay in between. The germline V gene has CDR1 SEHNR and CDR2 FQNEAQ (reference sequence). The CDR3: CASSLVRGSSNQPQHF. Written as DNA, the CDR3 is TGTGCCAGCAGCTTAGTTAGGGGGAGTAGCAATCAGCCCCAGCATTTT.

V and J are TRBV7-2 and TRBJ1-5, with 7 bases identical to TRBD1. This CDR3 is built from 15 residues. Germline CDR1 and CDR2: SGHTA and FQGNSA. V lost 5 bases to trimming and J lost 3 bases; unmatched junction nucleotides: 7. For the CDR3, the DNA is TGTGCCAGCAGCCATATTGGGACAGACAATCAGCCCCAGCATTTT. This sequence encodes CASSHIGTDNQPQHF. The variable domain in full, completed from reference TRBV7-2 and TRBJ1-5, reads GAGVSQSPSNKVTEKGKDVELRCDPISGHTALYWYRQSLGQGLEFLIYFQGNSAPDKSGLPSDRFSAERTGGSVSTLTIQRTQQEDSAVYLCASSHIGTDNQPQHFGDGTRLSIL.

The V gene is TRBV19, the J gene TRBJ1-1, with a weak D call TRBD1 (5 bases). CDR3 length equals 13 residues. Trimming removed 0 bases at V and 6 bases at J, with 8 bases between. Germline lookup yields CDR1 LNHDA and CDR2 SQIVND (reference sequence). The CDR3 DNA follows: TGTGCCAGTAGTATAGACGGGGGGTCTGAAGCTTTCTTT. Amino acids: CASSIDGGSEAFF.